These 14 T cell receptor beta chains were sequenced from one sample in a study of cytomegalovirus exposure and HLA in healthy donors. Primers for the PCR totalled 60 Vbeta and 13 Jbeta. The method was immunoSEQ multiplex PCR; TCRdb's version includes in-frame clones alone and lacks a portion of them. The table includes under 300,000 clones, 80% to 95% detected once. Sequencing used PBMCs. The origin of the receptors is a girl aged 2 to 9 in good health and CMV-seronegative.

The chain uses TRBV4-1 and TRBJ2-1; 8 bases agree with TRBD1. From germline, CDR1 is MGHRA and CDR2 YSYEKL. V trimming: 0 bases; J trimming: 0 bases; junction bases outside the gene matches: 4. The CDR3 loop spans 17 amino acids. CDR3 sequence (DNA): TGCGCCAGCAGCCAAGACCCCACAGGGGGCTCCTACAATGAGCAGTTCTTC. Protein sequence: CASSQDPTGGSYNEQFF.

This chain joins TRBV29-1 and TRBJ2-5; D is possibly TRBD2 (5 bases). V dropped 7 bases and J dropped 4 bases, with 13 bases sitting between them. From germline, CDR1 is SQVTM and CDR2 ANQGSEA. The CDR3 has 12 amino acids. The CDR3 here is CSARERGETQYF. The CDR3 DNA reads TGCAGCGCCCGGGAACGGGGAGAGACCCAGTACTTC.

The rearrangement links TRBV11-2 to TRBJ2-7, with D perhaps TRBD2 (5 bases). This CDR3 comprises 15 residues. Germline V lookup: CDR1 SGHAT, CDR2 FQNNGV. V lost 2 bases and J lost 0, with 11 bases in between. CDR3 coding DNA: TGTGCCAGCAGCTTATTTACGGGAATCTCCTACGAGCAGTACTTC. Its protein product is CASSLFTGISYEQYF. Together with reference TRBV11-2 and TRBJ2-7, the CDR3 gives the full variable domain: EAGVAQSPRYKIIEKRQSVAFWCNPISGHATLYWYQQILGQGPKLLIQFQNNGVVDDSQLPKDRFSAERLKGVDSTLKIQPAKLEDSAVYLCASSLFTGISYEQYFGPGTRLTVT.

The chain uses TRBV6-4 and TRBJ1-3; tentative D call: TRBD1 (6 bases). The CDR3 extends over 18 amino acids. V dropped 0 bases and J dropped 0 bases, with 15 bases sitting between them. Germline V gene sequence: CDR1 MRHNA, CDR2 SNTAGT. The CDR3 loop reads CASSDSREGVSSGNTIYF. The CDR3 DNA follows: TGTGCCAGCAGTGACTCTAGGGAGGGGGTGAGCTCTGGAAACACCATATATTTT.

This sequence joins TRBV10-3 and TRBJ2-5; 8 bases match TRBD1. Per the germline V gene, CDR1 is ENHRY and CDR2 is SYGVKD. Trimming removed 0 bases from V and 9 bases from J; junction bases left unmatched: 12. This CDR3 spans 16 amino acids. Here the CDR3 reads CAISESTAGGVGAQYF. The CDR3 DNA reads TGTGCCATCAGTGAGTCGACGGCAGGGGGCGTAGGGGCCCAGTACTTC.

This clone was seen a few times. Other DNA sequences in this specimen translate into the identical CDR3. The chain couples TRBV2 to TRBJ1-1, with D perhaps matching TRBD1 (5 bases). This CDR3 is built from 11 residues. The V end was cut by 8 bases, the J end by 4 bases, with 8 bases between. In germline, CDR1 is SNHLY, CDR2 FYNNEI. The chain's CDR3 is CASRGVTEAFF. The CDR3 DNA reads as TGTGCCAGCCGGGGGGTCACTGAAGCTTTCTTT.

This clone was seen a single time. The J gene is TRBJ2-7, the V gene TRBV5-5; a possible D gene is TRBD1 (5 bases). Per germline, CDR1 SGHKS and CDR2 YYEKEE (reference sequence). CDR3 length equals 14 residues. The V end lost 0 bases, the J end lost 7 bases, and 14 bases lay between the germline ends. CDR3 in amino acids: CASSLVLGLGEQYF. The CDR3 bases are TGTGCCAGCAGCTTGGTTCTGGGGCTGGGGGAGCAGTACTTC.

The chain is built from TRBV27 and TRBJ2-7; no definite D call. In germline, CDR1 is MNHEY, CDR2 SMNVEV (reference sequence). This CDR3 is 11 amino acids long. V gave up 3 bases and J gave up 6 bases, with 6 bases separating them. DNA for the CDR3: TGTGCCAGCAGTTTTTCCCTCGAGCAGTACTTC. Its translation is CASSFSLEQYF.

V and J are TRBV2 and TRBJ1-1, with D hard to call. The V end was cut by 7 bases, the J end by 1 base, with 4 bases between. Germline V gene sequence: CDR1 SNHLY, CDR2 FYNNEI. The CDR3 is made up of 11 amino acids. CDR3 sequence reads: CASNRNTEAFF. As DNA, the CDR3 is TGTGCCAGCAACAGGAACACTGAAGCTTTCTTT.

The chain couples TRBV7-9 to TRBJ2-1; 8 nucleotides agree with TRBD2. The junction had 4 bases not matched to a gene; V was cut back by 2 bases and J by 4 bases. The CDR3 is made up of 15 amino acids. The germline gives CDR1 SEHNR, CDR2 FQNEAQ (reference sequence). The CDR3 sequence: CASSLKLAAYNEQFF. CDR3 coding DNA: TGTGCCAGCAGCTTAAAACTAGCGGCGTACAATGAGCAGTTCTTC.

This clone was counted once. The rearrangement uses TRBV19 and TRBJ2-2, with 12 bases aligning to TRBD2. This CDR3 has 15 residues. The V gene's germline CDR1 is LNHDA and CDR2 SQIVND (reference sequence). J lost 4 bases, V lost 6 bases, and 3 bases had no gene match. CDR3 residues: CASRETSGSTGELFF. In DNA form, the CDR3 reads TGTGCCAGTAGGGAGACTAGCGGGAGCACCGGGGAGCTGTTTTTT.

J is TRBJ1-3 and V is TRBV28; possible D gene TRBD1, 6 bases. V was shortened by 6 bases and J by 3 bases, with 12 bases between the two germline ends. The CDR3 spans 14 residues. CDR1 is MDHEN and CDR2 is SYDVKM in the germline V gene. CDR3 sequence: CASSSGQHGNTIYF. CDR3 coding DNA: TGTGCCAGCAGCTCCGGACAGCATGGAAACACCATATATTTT.

The chain combines TRBV7-6 with TRBJ2-3, with 9 bases that match TRBD2. CDR3 length: 17 amino acids. Germline V gives CDR1 SGHVS, CDR2 FNYEAQ. V lost 1 base and J lost 4; bases outside the gene matches: 9. The CDR3 coding sequence is TGTGCCAGCAGCTTAGTGGGACTAGCTATGAGGGCAGATACGCAGTATTTT. It is translated as CASSLVGLAMRADTQYF. Full variable domain (rest looked up from reference TRBV7-6 and TRBJ2-3): GAGVSQSPRYKVTKRGQDVALRCDPISGHVSLYWYRQALGQGPEFLTYFNYEAQQDKSGLPNDRFSAERPEGSISTLTIQRTEQRDSAMYRCASSLVGLAMRADTQYFGPGTRLTVL.

In this sample, this clone turned up a few times. This sequence joins TRBV5-6 and TRBJ1-5, with D maybe TRBD1 (5 bases). CDR1 is SGHDT, CDR2 YYEEEE, per germline. V was shortened by 5 bases and J by 5 bases, with 8 bases between the two germline ends. The CDR3 loop spans 12 amino acids. The CDR3 DNA follows: TGTGCCAGCAGGGGGGGTGATCAGCCCCAGCATTTT. Translated, it gives CASRGGDQPQHF.